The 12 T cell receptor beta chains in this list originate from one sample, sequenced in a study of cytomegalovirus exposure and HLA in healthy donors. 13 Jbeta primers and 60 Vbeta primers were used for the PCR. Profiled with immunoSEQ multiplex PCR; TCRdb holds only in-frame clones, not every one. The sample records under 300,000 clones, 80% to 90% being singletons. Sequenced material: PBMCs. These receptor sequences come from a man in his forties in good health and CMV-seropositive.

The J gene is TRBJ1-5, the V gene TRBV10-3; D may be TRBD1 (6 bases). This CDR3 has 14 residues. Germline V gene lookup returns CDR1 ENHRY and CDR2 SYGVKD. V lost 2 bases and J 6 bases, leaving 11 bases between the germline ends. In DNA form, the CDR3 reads TGTGCCATCAGTGAGCGGGGGGCAAGTCAGCCCCAGCATTTT. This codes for CAISERGASQPQHF.

The CDR3 sequence is CASRTSGYPKRTQYF. The CDR3 DNA reads as TGTGCCAGCAGGACTAGCGGTTATCCCAAGAGGACCCAGTACTTC. The chain employs TRBV28 and TRBJ2-5; 9 nucleotides align to TRBD2. The V segment lost 6 bases and the J segment 7 bases; nucleotides outside the gene matches: 12. The CDR3 sequence is 15 residues long. CDR1 and CDR2 from the germline V gene are MDHEN and SYDVKM.

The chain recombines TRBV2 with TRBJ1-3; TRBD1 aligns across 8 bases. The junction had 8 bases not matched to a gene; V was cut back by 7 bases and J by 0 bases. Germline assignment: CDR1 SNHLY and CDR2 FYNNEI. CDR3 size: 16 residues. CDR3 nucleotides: TGTGCCAGCACCGGGGACAGGAGCTTCTCTGGAAACACCATATATTTT. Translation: CASTGDRSFSGNTIYF.

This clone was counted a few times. CDR3 sequence: CASRYRTSGSNEQFF. CDR3 bases: TGTGCCAGCAGGTATAGGACTAGCGGGTCGAATGAGCAGTTCTTC. This chain links TRBV7-2 with TRBJ2-1; 11 nucleotides align to TRBD2. This CDR3 is built from 15 residues. The germline V gene encodes CDR1 SGHTA and CDR2 FQGNSA. V was pared by 6 bases and J by 7 bases, with 8 bases of the junction left unmatched.

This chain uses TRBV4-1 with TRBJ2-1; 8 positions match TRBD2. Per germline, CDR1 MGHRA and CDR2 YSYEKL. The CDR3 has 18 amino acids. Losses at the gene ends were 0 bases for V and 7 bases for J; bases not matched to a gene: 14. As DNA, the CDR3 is TGCGCCAGCAGCCAAGATCGGGGGGGCGGGAGGATTCGGAATGAGCAGTTCTTC. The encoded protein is CASSQDRGGGRIRNEQFF.

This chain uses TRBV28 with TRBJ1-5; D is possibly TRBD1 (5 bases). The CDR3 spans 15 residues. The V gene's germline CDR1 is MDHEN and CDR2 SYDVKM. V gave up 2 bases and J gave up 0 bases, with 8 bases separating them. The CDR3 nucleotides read TGTGCCAGCAGTTTAGTAGGGGATAGCAATCAGCCCCAGCATTTT. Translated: CASSLVGDSNQPQHF.

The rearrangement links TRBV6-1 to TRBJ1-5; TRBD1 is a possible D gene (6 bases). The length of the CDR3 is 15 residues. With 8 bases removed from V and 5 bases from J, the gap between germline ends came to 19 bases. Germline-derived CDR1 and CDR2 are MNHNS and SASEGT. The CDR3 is CASGHRVDVYQPQHF. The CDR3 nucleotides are TGTGCCAGCGGGCACAGGGTTGACGTTTATCAGCCCCAGCATTTT.

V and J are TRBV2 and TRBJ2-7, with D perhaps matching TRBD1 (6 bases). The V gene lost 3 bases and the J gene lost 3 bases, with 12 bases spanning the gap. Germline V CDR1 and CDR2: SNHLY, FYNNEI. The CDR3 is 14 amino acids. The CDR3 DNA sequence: TGTGCCAGCAGTGACACCGGGACATTCTACGAGCAGTACTTC. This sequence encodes CASSDTGTFYEQYF. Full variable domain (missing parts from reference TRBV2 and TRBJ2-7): EPEVTQTPSHQVTQMGQEVILRCVPISNHLYFYWYRQILGQKVEFLVSFYNNEISEKSEIFDDQFSVERPDGSNFTLKIRSTKLEDSAMYFCASSDTGTFYEQYFGPGTRLTVT.

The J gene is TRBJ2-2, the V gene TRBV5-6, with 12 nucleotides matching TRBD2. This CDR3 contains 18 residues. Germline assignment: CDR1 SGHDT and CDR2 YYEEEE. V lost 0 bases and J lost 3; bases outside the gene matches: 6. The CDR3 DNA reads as TGTGCCAGCAGCTTGGGACTAGCGGGAGTATGGGACACCGGGGAGCTGTTTTTT. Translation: CASSLGLAGVWDTGELFF.

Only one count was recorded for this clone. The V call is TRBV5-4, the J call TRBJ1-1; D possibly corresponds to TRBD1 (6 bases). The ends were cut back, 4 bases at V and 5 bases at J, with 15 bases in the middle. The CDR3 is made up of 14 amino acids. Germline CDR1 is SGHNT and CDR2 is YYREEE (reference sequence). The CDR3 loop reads CASSPPTGITEAFF. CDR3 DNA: TGTGCCAGCAGCCCCCCAACAGGGATAACTGAAGCTTTCTTT.

In DNA form, the CDR3 reads TGTGCCAGCAGCTTCGGAAGCGGGAGGTACGAGCAGTACTTC. Translating gives CASSFGSGRYEQYF. The chain uses TRBV7-2 and TRBJ2-7; 9 bases agree with TRBD2. CDR1 is SGHTA and CDR2 is FQGNSA in the germline V gene. There are 14 residues in the CDR3. The V and J ends lost 3 bases and 4 bases, in that order; junction bases with no gene match: 4.

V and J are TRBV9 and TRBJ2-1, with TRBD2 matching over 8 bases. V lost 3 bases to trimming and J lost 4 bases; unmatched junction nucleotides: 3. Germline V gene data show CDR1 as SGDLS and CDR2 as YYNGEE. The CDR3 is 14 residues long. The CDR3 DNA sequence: TGTGCCAGCAGCGCCGGGACTAGATACAATGAGCAGTTCTTC. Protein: CASSAGTRYNEQFF.